The present T cell receptor beta chain was sequenced within a study of CD8 T cells in ankylosing spondylitis. Study-level findings and limits: Disease-linked clones bore a CD8+ phenotype and were relatively rare in peripheral blood. The study looked at matched synovial fluid samples from ankylosing spondylitis patients. Disease-linked clones were reported to be significantly enriched there. Earlier reports found some motif variants in synovial fluid and blood in reactive arthritis.

Per the germline V gene, CDR1 is MNHEY and CDR2 is SVGAGI. This CDR3 is 14 amino acids long. Unmatched junction bases numbered 2, after V lost 1 base and J lost 3 bases. On this clonotype itself: Antigen unknown.

By quantitative 5'-RACE with molecular barcodes, the TCR beta libraries were made. TCRdb passed the 5' RACE reads through MiXCR, listing each CDR3 protein once. The top ten hold around 32% of the sample, which has some 240,000 distinct CDR3 sequences, 18% seen once. This clonotype originated in a male donor with ankylosing spondylitis or in good health (not recorded which). V and J are TRBV6-5 and TRBJ2-5; 7 bases are a match to TRBD1. The sample taken for sequencing was blood, either unsorted or a sorted T cell fraction (not recorded which). DNA for the CDR3: TGTGCCAGCAGTTACTGGGACAGCAAAGAGACCCAGTACTTC. It codes for CASSYWDSKETQYF.